These 3 T cell receptor beta chains were all obtained from the same sample, sequenced in a study of blood T cell repertoires in COVID-19. Profiled with immunoSEQ multiplex PCR; TCRdb holds only in-frame clones, not every one. Of roughly 340,000 clones in the sample, more than 75% are singletons; the top ten hold roughly 3.3%. Sequenced input: peripheral blood. The receptor set was obtained from a woman between 18 and 29 years old who had recovered from COVID-19.

The chain uses TRBV30 and TRBJ1-1, with 8 nucleotides matching TRBD1. J was trimmed by 2 bases and V by 0 bases; bases with no gene match: 5. This CDR3 contains 15 residues. Germline-derived CDR1 and CDR2 are GTSNPN and SVGIG (reference sequence). CDR3: CAWSVQGTGNTEAFF. DNA of the CDR3: TGTGCCTGGAGTGTACAGGGGACAGGTAACACTGAAGCTTTCTTT.

This chain joins TRBV5-6 and TRBJ2-3, with 12 bases lining up with TRBD2. Germline CDR1 and CDR2: SGHDT and YYEEEE. The trim removed 1 base at V and 10 bases at J, leaving 4 bases unmatched. This CDR3 comprises 14 residues. The CDR3 is CASSLPSGRAPQYF. DNA of the CDR3: TGTGCCAGCAGCTTGCCTAGCGGGAGGGCCCCGCAGTATTTT.

This clone turned up a few times. This chain uses TRBV4-3 with TRBJ2-2, with 10 bases aligning to TRBD2. V lost 7 bases, J lost 7 bases, and 6 bases stayed unmatched. This CDR3 has 14 amino acids. Germline CDR1 and CDR2: LGHNA and YSLEER. CDR3 region: CASKKGLAIGELFF. The CDR3 region has the DNA TGCGCCAGCAAAAAGGGACTAGCGATCGGGGAGCTGTTTTTT.